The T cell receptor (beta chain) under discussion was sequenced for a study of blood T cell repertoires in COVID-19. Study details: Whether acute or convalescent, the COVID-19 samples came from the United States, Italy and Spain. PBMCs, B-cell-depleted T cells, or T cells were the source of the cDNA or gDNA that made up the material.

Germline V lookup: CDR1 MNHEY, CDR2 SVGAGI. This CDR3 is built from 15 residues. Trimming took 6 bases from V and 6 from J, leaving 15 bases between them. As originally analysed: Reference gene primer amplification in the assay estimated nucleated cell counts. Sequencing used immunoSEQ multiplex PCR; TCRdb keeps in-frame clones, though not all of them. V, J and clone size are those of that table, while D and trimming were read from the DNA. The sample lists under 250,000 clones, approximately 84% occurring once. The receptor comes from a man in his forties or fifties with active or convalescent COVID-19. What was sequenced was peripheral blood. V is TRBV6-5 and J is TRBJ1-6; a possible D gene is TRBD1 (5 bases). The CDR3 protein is CASRVKGLSNSPLHF. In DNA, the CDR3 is TGTGCCAGCAGAGTCAAGGGACTTAGTAATTCACCCCTCCACTTT.